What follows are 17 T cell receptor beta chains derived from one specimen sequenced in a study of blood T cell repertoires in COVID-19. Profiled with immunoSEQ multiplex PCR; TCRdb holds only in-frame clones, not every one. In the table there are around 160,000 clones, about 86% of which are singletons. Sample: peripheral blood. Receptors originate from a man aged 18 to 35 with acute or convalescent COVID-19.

This CDR3 is CASSPSGNYQPQHF. CDR3 bases: TGTGCCAGCTCACCAAGCGGGAACTATCAGCCCCAGCATTTT. The V call is TRBV18, the J call TRBJ1-5; D uncertain. This CDR3 has 14 residues. V was clipped by 2 bases and J by 5 bases, with 10 bases between them. Germline V gives CDR1 KGHSH, CDR2 LQKENI. The entire variable domain, with the rest obtained from reference TRBV18 and TRBJ1-5, is as follows: NAGVMQNPRHLVRRRGQEARLRCSPMKGHSHVYWYRQLPEEGLKFMVYLQKENIIDESGMPKERFSAEFPKEGPSILRIQQVVRGDSAAYFCASSPSGNYQPQHFGDGTRLSIL.

DNA of the CDR3: TGTGCCAGCAGTTCCAACCCAGGGACAGGCATCACAGATACGCAGTATTTT. This encodes CASSSNPGTGITDTQYF. This chain joins TRBV25-1 and TRBJ2-3, with 8 positions matching TRBD1. The CDR3 contains 17 residues. Unmatched junction bases numbered 12, after V lost 5 bases and J lost 2 bases. Germline CDR1 is MGHDK and CDR2 is SYGVNS.

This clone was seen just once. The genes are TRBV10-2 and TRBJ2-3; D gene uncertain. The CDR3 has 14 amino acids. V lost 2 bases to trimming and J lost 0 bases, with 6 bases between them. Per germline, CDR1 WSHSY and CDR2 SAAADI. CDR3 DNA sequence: TGCGCCAGCAGTGAGGCAGCGAGCACAGATACGCAGTATTTT. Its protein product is CASSEAASTDTQYF.

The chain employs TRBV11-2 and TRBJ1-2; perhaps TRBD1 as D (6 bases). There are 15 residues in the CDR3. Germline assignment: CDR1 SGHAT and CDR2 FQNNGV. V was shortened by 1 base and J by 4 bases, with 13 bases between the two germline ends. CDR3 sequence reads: CASSLVGGRLYGYTF. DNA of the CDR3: TGTGCCAGCAGCTTAGTCGGGGGGCGCCTCTATGGCTACACCTTC.

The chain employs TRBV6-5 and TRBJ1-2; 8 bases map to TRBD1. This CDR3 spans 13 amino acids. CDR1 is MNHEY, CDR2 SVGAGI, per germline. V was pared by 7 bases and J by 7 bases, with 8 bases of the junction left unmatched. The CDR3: CASTRTGNSGYTF. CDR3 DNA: TGTGCCAGCACCCGGACAGGGAACAGTGGCTACACCTTC.

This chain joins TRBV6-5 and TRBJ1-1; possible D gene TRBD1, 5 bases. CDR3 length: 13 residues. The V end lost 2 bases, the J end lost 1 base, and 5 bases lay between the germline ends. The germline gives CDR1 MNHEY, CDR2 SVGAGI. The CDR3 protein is CASSYQGNTEAFF. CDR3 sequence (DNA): TGTGCCAGCAGTTACCAGGGGAACACTGAAGCTTTCTTT.

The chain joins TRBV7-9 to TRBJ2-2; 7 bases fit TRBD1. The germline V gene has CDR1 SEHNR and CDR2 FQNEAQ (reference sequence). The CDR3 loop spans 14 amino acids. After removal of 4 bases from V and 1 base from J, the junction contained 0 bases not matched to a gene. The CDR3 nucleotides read TGTGCCAGCAGCTGGACAGGGAACACCGGGGAGCTGTTTTTT. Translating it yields CASSWTGNTGELFF.

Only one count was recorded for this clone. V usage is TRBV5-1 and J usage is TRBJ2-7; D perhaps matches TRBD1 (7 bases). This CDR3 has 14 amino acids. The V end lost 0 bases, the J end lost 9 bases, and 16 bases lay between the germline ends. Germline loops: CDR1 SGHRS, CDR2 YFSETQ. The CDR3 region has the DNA TGCGCCAGCAGCTTGGGACAGGGAGGTCGACGGCAGTACTTC. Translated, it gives CASSLGQGGRRQYF.

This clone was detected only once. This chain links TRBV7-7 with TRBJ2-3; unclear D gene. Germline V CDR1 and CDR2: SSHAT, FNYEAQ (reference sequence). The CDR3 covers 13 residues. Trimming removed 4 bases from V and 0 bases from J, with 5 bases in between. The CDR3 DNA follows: TGTGCCAGCAGCTCCTTAAGCACAGATACGCAGTATTTT. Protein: CASSSLSTDTQYF.

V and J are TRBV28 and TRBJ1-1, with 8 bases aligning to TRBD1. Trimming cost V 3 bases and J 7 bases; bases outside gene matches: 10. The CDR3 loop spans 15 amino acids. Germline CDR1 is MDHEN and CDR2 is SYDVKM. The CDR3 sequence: CASSFSFRGPDEAFF. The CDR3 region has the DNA TGTGCCAGCAGTTTCTCCTTCAGGGGGCCCGATGAAGCTTTCTTT.

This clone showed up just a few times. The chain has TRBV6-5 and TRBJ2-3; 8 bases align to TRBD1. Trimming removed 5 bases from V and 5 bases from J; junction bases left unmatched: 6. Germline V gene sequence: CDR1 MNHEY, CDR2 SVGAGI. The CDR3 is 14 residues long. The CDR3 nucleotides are TGTGCCAGCAGTCTCGGACAGGGAGTAGATACGCAGTATTTT. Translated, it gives CASSLGQGVDTQYF.

CDR3: CASSLTQGTEAFF. The CDR3 bases are TGTGCCAGCAGCTTAACACAGGGCACTGAAGCTTTCTTT. This chain links TRBV7-8 with TRBJ1-1; tentatively, D is TRBD1 (6 bases). The CDR3 contains 13 residues. Trimming cost V 2 bases and J 4 bases, with 8 bases left between them. Germline V lookup: CDR1 SGHVS, CDR2 FQNEAQ. Full variable domain (remainder filled in from reference TRBV7-8 and TRBJ1-1): GAGVSQSPRYKVAKRGQDVALRCDPISGHVSLFWYQQALGQGPEFLTYFQNEAQLDKSGLPSDRFFAERPEGSVSTLKIQRTQQEDSAVYLCASSLTQGTEAFFGQGTRLTVV.

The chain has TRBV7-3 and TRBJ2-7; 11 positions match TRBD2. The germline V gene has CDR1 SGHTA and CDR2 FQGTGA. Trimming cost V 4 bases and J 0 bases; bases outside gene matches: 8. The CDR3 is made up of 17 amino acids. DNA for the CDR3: TGTGCCAGCAGCTCAGGAAGACTAGCGGGGAACTCCTACGAGCAGTACGTC. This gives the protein CASSSGRLAGNSYEQYV.

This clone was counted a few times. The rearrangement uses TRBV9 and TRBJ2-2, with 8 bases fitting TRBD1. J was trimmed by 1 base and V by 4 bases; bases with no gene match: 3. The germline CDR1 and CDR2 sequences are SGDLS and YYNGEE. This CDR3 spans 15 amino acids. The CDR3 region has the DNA TGTGCCAGCAGCCACGACAGGGGGAACACCGGGGAGCTGTTTTTT. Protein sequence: CASSHDRGNTGELFF.

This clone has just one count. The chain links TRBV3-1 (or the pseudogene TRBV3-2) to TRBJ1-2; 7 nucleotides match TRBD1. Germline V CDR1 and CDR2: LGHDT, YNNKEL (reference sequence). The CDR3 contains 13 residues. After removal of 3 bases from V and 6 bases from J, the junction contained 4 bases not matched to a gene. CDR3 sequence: CASSQWDSHGYTF. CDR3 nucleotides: TGTGCCAGCAGCCAGTGGGACAGTCATGGCTACACCTTC.

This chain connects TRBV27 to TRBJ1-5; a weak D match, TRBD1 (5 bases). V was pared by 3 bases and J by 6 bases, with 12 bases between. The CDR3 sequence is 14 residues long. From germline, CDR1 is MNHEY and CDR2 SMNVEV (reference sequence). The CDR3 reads CASSFRGVGQPQHF. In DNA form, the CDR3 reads TGTGCCAGCAGTTTTCGGGGGGTGGGTCAGCCCCAGCATTTT.

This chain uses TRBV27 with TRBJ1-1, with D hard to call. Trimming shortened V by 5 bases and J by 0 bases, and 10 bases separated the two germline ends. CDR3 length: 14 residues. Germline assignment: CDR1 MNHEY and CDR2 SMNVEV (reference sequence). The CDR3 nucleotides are TGTGCCAGCAGTCCACAGAGACTGAACACTGAAGCTTTCTTT. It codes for CASSPQRLNTEAFF.